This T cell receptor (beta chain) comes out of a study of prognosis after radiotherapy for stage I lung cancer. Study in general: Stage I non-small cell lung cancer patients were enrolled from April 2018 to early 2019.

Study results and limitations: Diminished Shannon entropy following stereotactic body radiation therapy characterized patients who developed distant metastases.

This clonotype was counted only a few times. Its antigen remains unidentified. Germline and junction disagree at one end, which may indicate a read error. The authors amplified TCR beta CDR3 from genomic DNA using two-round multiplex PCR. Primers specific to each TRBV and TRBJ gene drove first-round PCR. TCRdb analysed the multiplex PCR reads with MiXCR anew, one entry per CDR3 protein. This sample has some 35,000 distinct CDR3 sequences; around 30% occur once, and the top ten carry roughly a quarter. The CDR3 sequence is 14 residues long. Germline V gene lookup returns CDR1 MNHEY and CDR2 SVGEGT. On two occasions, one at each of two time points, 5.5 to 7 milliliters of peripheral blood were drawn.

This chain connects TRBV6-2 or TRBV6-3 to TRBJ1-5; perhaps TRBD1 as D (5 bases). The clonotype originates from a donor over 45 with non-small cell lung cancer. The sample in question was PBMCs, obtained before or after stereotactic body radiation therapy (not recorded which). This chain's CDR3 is CASSEEGSSQPQHF. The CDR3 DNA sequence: TGTGCCAGCAGTGAGGAGGGGAGCAGTCAGCCCCAGCATTTT.